The T cell receptor beta chain under discussion was sequenced for a study of T cell clonotyping in hematopoietic cell transplantation. The study, taken as a whole, reports: Higher Inverse Simpson Index values in graft donor and pretransplant recipient predicted broader posttransplant TCR diversity.

The repertoire was sequenced with immunoSEQ multiplex PCR; TCRdb's copy has only in-frame clones and lacks some. The sample yields some 8,600 clones, roughly 80% seen once. To note about this clone: The antigen is undetermined.

This TCR derives from a male patient between 60 and 69 years old who had an allogeneic stem cell transplant from an unrelated donor, so the T cells may come from the graft donor. Some clones in this sample may be carry-over from other donors' samples. This specimen was PBMCs, taken at the time of graft-versus-host disease after allogeneic stem cell transplant.

The DNA for the CDR3 is TGTGCCGGGAAACGCGATTCTGGAAACACCATATATTTT. Encoded protein: CAGKRDSGNTIYF. The V call is TRBV28, the J call TRBJ1-3, with D hard to call. CDR3 size: 13 residues. V dropped 11 bases and J dropped 1 base, with 12 bases sitting between them. The germline V gene has CDR1 MDHEN and CDR2 SYDVKM. The whole variable domain, remainder taken from reference TRBV28 and TRBJ1-3, is DVKVTQSSRYLVKRTGEKVFLECVQDMDHENMFWYRQDPGLGLRLIYFSYDVKMKEKGDIPEGYSVSREKKERFSLILESASTNQTSMYLCAGKRDSGNTIYFGEGSWLTVV.